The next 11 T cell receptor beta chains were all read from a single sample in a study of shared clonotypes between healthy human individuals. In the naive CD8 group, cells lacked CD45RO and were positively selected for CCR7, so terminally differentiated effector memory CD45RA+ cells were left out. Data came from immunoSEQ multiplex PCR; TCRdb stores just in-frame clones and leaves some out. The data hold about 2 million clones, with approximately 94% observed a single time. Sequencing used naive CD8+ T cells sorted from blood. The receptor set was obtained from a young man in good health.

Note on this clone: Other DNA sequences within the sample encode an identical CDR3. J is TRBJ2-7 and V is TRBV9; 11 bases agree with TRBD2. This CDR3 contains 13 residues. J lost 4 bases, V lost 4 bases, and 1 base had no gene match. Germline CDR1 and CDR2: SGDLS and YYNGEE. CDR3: CASSTSGGYEQYF. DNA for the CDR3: TGTGCCAGCAGCACTAGCGGGGGTTACGAGCAGTACTTC.

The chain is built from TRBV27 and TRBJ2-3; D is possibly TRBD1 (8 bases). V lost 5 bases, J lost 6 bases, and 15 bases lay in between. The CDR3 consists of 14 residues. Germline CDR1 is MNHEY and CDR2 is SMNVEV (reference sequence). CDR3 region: CASSGTNRGDTQYF. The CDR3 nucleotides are TGTGCCAGCAGTGGGACTAACAGGGGGGATACGCAGTATTTT.

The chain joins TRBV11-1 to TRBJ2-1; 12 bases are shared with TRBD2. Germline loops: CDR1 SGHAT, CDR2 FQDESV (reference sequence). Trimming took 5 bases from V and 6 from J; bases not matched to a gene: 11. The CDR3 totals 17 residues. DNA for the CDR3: TGTGCCAGCAGCCCTGGACTAGCGGGGTCCTCCAGCAATGAGCAGTTCTTC. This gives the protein CASSPGLAGSSSNEQFF.

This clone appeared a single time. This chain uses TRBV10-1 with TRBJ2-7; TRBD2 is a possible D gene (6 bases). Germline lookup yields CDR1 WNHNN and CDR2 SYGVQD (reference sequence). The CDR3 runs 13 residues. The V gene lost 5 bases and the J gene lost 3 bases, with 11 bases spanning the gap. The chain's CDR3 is CASSPRGFYEQYF. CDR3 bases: TGCGCCAGCAGTCCCCGGGGGTTCTACGAGCAGTACTTC.

The CDR3 spells CASSLSGSNQLEQYF. The CDR3 DNA is TGTGCCAGCAGCCTAAGCGGCAGCAACCAGCTCGAGCAGTACTTC. The V gene is TRBV4-2, the J gene TRBJ2-7; D perhaps matches TRBD2 (5 bases). This CDR3 has 15 amino acids. Trimming cost V 4 bases and J 6 bases, with 19 bases left between them. Germline V gives CDR1 LGHNA, CDR2 YNFKEQ.

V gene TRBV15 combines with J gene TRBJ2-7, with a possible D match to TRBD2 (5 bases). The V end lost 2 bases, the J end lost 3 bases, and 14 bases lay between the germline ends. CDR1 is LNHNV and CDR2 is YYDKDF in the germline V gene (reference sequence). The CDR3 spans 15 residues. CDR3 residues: CATSRSGLNHYEQYF. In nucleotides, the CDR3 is TGTGCCACCAGCAGAAGCGGACTCAATCACTACGAGCAGTACTTC.

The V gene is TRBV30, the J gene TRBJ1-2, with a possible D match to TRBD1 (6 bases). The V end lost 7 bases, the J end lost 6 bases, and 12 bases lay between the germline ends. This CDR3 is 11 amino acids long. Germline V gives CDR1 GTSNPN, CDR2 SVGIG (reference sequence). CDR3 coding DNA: TGTGCCTTTACAGGGTATAATGGCTACACCTTC. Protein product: CAFTGYNGYTF.

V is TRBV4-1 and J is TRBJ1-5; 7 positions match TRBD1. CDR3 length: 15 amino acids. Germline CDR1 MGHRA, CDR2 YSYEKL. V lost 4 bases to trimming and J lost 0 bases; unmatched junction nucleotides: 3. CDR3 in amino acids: CASSPDRDSNQPQHF. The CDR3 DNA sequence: TGCGCCAGCAGCCCTGACAGGGATAGCAATCAGCCCCAGCATTTT.

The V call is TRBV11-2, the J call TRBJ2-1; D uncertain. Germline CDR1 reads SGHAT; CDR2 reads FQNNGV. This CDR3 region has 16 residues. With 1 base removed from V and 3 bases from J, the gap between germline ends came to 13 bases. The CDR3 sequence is CASSLASSSLYNEQFF. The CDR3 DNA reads TGTGCCAGCAGCTTAGCCAGCAGTTCCCTCTACAATGAGCAGTTCTTC.

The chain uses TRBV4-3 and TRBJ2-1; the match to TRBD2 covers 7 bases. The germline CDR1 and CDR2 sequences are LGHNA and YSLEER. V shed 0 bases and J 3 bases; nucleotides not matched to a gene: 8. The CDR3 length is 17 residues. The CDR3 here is CASSQEWTRRVYNEQFF. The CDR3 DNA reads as TGCGCCAGCAGCCAAGAATGGACTAGGCGGGTCTACAATGAGCAGTTCTTC.

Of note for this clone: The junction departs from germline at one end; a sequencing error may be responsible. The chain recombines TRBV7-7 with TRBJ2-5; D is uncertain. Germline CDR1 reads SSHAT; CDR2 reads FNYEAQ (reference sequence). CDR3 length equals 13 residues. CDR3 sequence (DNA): TGTGCTAGCAGCTTACGCAAGGGAGAGACCCAGTACTTC. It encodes CASSLRKGETQYF.